The source of this T cell receptor (beta chain) is a study of CD8 T cells in Susac syndrome. The study, taken as a whole, reports: The study recognized that the number of individuals in its TCR sequencing and HLA analysis was relatively small.

CD8+ and CD4+ T cells taken from blood had their TCR beta sequenced. Control patients had untreated stable or active relapsing-remitting multiple sclerosis by revised McDonald criteria. Note on this clonotype: Its antigen is unidentified.

Random-hexamer reverse transcription was applied to about 0.5 to 1 ug RNA. Amplification of TCR beta CDR3 spanned 54 Vbeta and 13 Jbeta via immunoSEQ multiplex PCR. TCRdb re-called the immunoSEQ multiplex PCR reads through MiXCR, storing one row per CDR3 protein. The sample shows 110,000 or so distinct CDR3 sequences, 85% to 95% of them seen only once. The CDR3 has 13 amino acids. V was clipped by 2 bases and J by 5 bases, with 10 bases between them. The germline gives CDR1 DFQATT, CDR2 SNEGSKA (reference sequence). The TCR sequence derives from a human donor with multiple sclerosis. Sequencing was done on a sample of CD4+ T cells from PBMCs. The chain couples TRBV20-1 to TRBJ1-5, with D perhaps TRBD1 (6 bases). CDR3 residues: CSARKQGHQPQHF. The DNA of the CDR3 is TGCAGTGCTAGAAAACAGGGTCATCAGCCCCAGCATTTT.